The rows below give T cell receptor beta chains drawn from one sample of a study of T cells in localized non-small cell lung cancer. Clones were read by immunoSEQ multiplex PCR, and TCRdb kept only the in-frame ones, dropping some. The data hold approximately 83,000 clones, with around 89% observed a single time. The sequences come from peripheral blood, collected before any cancer treatment. These receptors were obtained from a woman aged 35 to 75 with stage I squamous cell lung carcinoma. Both conserved end residues are part of each CDR3. D genes are given only for firm matches. Clone size is shown for a subset of rows, as once, few, many or a class of expanded clone.

j_gene | v_gene | d_gene | abundance | CDR3aa | CDR3nt
TRBJ1-5 | TRBV6-1 | NA | NA | CASSEMSVLSNQPQHF | TGTGCCAGCAGTGAAATGTCAGTTCTTAGCAATCAGCCCCAGCATTTT
TRBJ2-2 | TRBV5-1 | NA | NA | CASSLSGTTRTGELFF | TGCGCCAGCAGCTTGTCCGGGACAACGCGGACCGGGGAGCTGTTTTTT
TRBJ1-1 | TRBV2 | NA | NA | CASRELLNTEAFF | TGTGCCAGCAGGGAACTCCTGAACACTGAAGCTTTCTTT
TRBJ1-6 | TRBV27 | NA | NA | CASSLAGNNSPLHF | TGTGCCAGCAGTTTGGCAGGAAACAATTCACCCCTCCACTTT
TRBJ2-2 | TRBV6-1 | TRBD1 | NA | CASHLGTANTGELFF | TGTGCCAGCCACCTCGGGACAGCGAACACCGGGGAGCTGTTTTTT
TRBJ2-2 | TRBV5-1 | NA | NA | CASSLAGTGELFF | TGCGCCAGCAGCTTGGCGGGTACCGGGGAGCTGTTTTTT
TRBJ2-6 | TRBV7-8 | NA | NA | CASSSRGAGANVLTF | TGTGCCAGCAGCTCCAGGGGTGCCGGGGCCAACGTCCTGACTTTC
TRBJ2-3 | TRBV10-1 | NA | NA | CASSEYLGNTDTQYF | TGCGCCAGCAGTGAGTACTTGGGAAACACAGATACGCAGTATTTT
TRBJ2-4 | TRBV29-1 | NA | NA | CSVSDTLLPKNIQYF | TGCAGCGTTTCGGACACACTTCTCCCCAAAAACATTCAGTACTTC
TRBJ2-3 | TRBV7-8 | NA | NA | CASSLAEGLHTQYF | TGTGCCAGCAGCTTAGCTGAGGGGTTACATACGCAGTATTTT
TRBJ2-4 | TRBV6-6 | TRBD1 | NA | CASSPWQGAQNIQYF | TGTGCCAGCAGCCCCTGGCAGGGGGCCCAAAACATTCAGTACTTC
TRBJ2-4 | TRBV30 | TRBD2 | NA | CAWSRGGRNIQYF | TGTGCCTGGAGTCGGGGGGGTAGGAACATTCAGTACTTC
TRBJ2-7 | TRBV6-5 | NA | NA | CASSRTLNYEQYF | TGTGCCAGCAGCCGGACTCTTAACTACGAGCAGTACTTC
TRBJ2-7 | TRBV6-1 | NA | once | CASTSGTGEQYF | TGTGCCAGCACATCAGGGACCGGAGAGCAGTACTTC
TRBJ1-2 | TRBV15 | NA | NA | CATRTTTGGELYGYTF | TGTGCCACCAGAACGACCACTGGGGGGGAGCTTTATGGCTACACCTTC
TRBJ1-5 | TRBV19 | TRBD1 | NA | CASSTDRGRSNQPQHF | TGTGCCAGTAGTACTGACAGGGGTCGTAGCAATCAGCCCCAGCATTTT
TRBJ2-3 | TRBV7-2 | NA | NA | CASSLVGPSTDTQYF | TGTGCCAGCAGCTTAGTTGGACCGAGTACAGATACGCAGTATTTT
TRBJ1-1 | TRBV13 | NA | NA | CASSLGDDRGTEAFF | TGTGCCAGCAGCTTAGGGGACGACAGAGGGACTGAAGCTTTCTTT
TRBJ2-7 | TRBV5-1 | TRBD2 | few | CASSLVGLAGGEQYF | TGCGCCAGCAGCTTGGTAGGACTAGCTGGGGGCGAGCAGTACTTC
TRBJ1-2 | TRBV5-6 | TRBD1 | NA | CASSIRGTGGYYGYTF | TGTGCCAGCAGCATTCGCGGGACAGGGGGGTACTATGGCTACACCTTC
TRBJ2-1 | TRBV6-5 | NA | NA | CASRVWLVDEQFF | TGTGCCAGCAGAGTCTGGCTTGTCGATGAGCAGTTCTTC
TRBJ1-2 | TRBV4-2 | NA | NA | CASSPGAGGYTF | TGTGCCAGCAGCCCCGGGGCTGGGGGCTACACCTTC
TRBJ2-7 | TRBV25-1 | TRBD1 | NA | CASSATPDRASYEQYF | TGTGCCAGCAGTGCCACCCCTGACAGGGCATCCTACGAGCAGTACTTC
TRBJ1-2 | TRBV19 | TRBD1 | NA | CASSAGTGKGYTF | TGTGCCAGTAGTGCGGGGACAGGGAAGGGCTACACCTTC
TRBJ2-3 | TRBV5-4 | TRBD2 | NA | CASSLAGRDTQYF | TGTGCCAGCAGCTTAGCGGGGCGGGATACGCAGTATTTT
TRBJ2-7 | TRBV5-1 | NA | NA | CASSLGRARLREQYF | TGCGCCAGCAGCTTGGGCAGGGCCCGACTCAGGGAGCAGTACTTC
TRBJ2-1 | TRBV5-1 | TRBD1 | NA | CASSLDRGLGNEQFF | TGCGCCAGCAGCTTAGACAGGGGATTAGGGAATGAGCAGTTCTTC
TRBJ1-2 | TRBV6-1 | TRBD1 | NA | CASSEGTGDNYGYTF | TGTGCCAGCAGTGAAGGGACAGGAGATAACTATGGCTACACCTTC
TRBJ1-2 | TRBV7-9 | NA | NA | CASSLEGGGYTF | TGTGCCAGCAGCTTAGAGGGGGGCGGCTACACCTTC
TRBJ1-1 | TRBV5-1 | NA | NA | CASSLVSSRGYRTEAFF | TGCGCCAGCAGCTTGGTGTCATCTAGGGGATATCGCACTGAAGCTTTCTTT